A single T cell receptor (beta chain) is shown here with its context. Its antigen is not yet known. This specimen comes from a study of cytomegalovirus exposure and HLA in healthy donors (dated 2017 in TCRdb). As for the study more broadly: According to an earlier analysis of around 600 of the donors, about 170 million T cells yielded 117 million unique TCR beta sequences and approximately 300 Gb of sequence data. An early release that covered around 590 HLA-typed donors contained approximately 300 gigabases of sequencing data and roughly 84 million unique TCR sequences. Among the roughly 390 genotyped donors, around 81% belonged to the genetic ancestry cluster associated with self-reported Caucasian donors. The study was designed to test whether signatures of past pathogen exposure could be identified by cataloging public T cell receptors. Using immunosequencing, the study profiled T cell repertoires from about 610 subjects and related those repertoires to cytomegalovirus serostatus. Along with the approximately 620-subject first cohort, a separate validation cohort of over a hundred different subjects was used. To predict cytomegalovirus infection status, the study combined high-throughput TCR immunosequencing, statistical association of individual TCRs with disease status, and machine learning. In a later analysis, previously published TCR beta repertoires from 500 to 750 donors were re-analyzed and high-resolution HLA genotyping was added so that TCR occurrence patterns could be studied. Rather than using new phenotypic data, the later analysis identified candidate immune exposures from TCR beta sequences and from how often those sequences occurred across donors. An earlier analysis of 587 of the donors used high-throughput TCR beta sequencing to judge whether each TCR beta V gene segment behaved as functional or pseudogenic. Donor age, sex, ethnicity and CMV serostatus were compiled together with the repertoire data. Genome-wide SNP genotypes for about 55% of the roughly 670 donors were used in a later genetic analysis, which treated that subset as a discovery cohort. All discovery cohort repertoires had been generated using a single sequencing platform. Class I and class II HLA loci were covered by the typing at four-digit resolution. The number of donors typed differed by locus, with roughly 620-630 for A, B, C, DRB1 and DQB1, more than 500 for DQA1, some 570 for DPA1, and around 460 for DPB1. Four to six DR-DQ haplotypes were handled as single units for association and clustering because linkage in the cohort was strong. On average, 235,054 unique TCR beta nucleotide sequences were sequenced per donor among 350 to 400 genotyped donors of the cohort, with roughly 18% of those sequences being non-productive. Study-wide conclusions, independent of this receptor: A few of the identified cytomegalovirus-associated TCR beta chains were confirmed in vitro to be specific for cytomegalovirus antigens. The authors suggested that the approach could potentially be generalized to other disease states and immunological phenotypes. In a later analysis, most CMV-associated TCR beta chains were found to appear HLA-restricted, with HLA associations seemingly driven largely by CMV exposure. A further reported finding was that TCR beta sequences accurately predicted the HLA-A and HLA-B alleles for most subjects in the first cohort. Sequencing depth was assumed to be roughly uniform across donors in the presence/absence analyses, though that assumption may not hold. Because counts were too low, roughly 18 rarely observed V segments, including chromosome 9 orphons, were left out of the earlier analysis of 587 of the donors. V-gene and J-gene trimming of TCR beta chains was associated with a missense DCLRE1C variant in a later genetic analysis, and the association was replicated in an independent cohort. Compared with equally common non-associated chains, HLA-associated TCR beta chains in a later analysis were more clonally expanded and had lower generation probabilities. HLA typing was unavailable for some donors at each locus, so association tests used only the typed subset. In a later analysis, several top co-occurrence clusters were reported to appear linked to parvovirus B19, influenza, CMV and Epstein-Barr virus. Most TCR sequences were seen in very few donors, while some public TCRs were found in many individuals. In both the original and validation cohorts, the classifier was reported to diagnose cytomegalovirus status with high specificity and sensitivity. When HLA alleles, especially DR and DQ, strongly co-occurred, TCR associations were difficult to assign to individual alleles. For the cohort, immune exposure information was limited to CMV serostatus. In this cohort, only TCR beta chains were sequenced, and detectable features were limited by the absence of alpha or paired-chain data. A later genetic analysis reported fewer N-insertions in productive TCRs among donors in an Asian-associated ancestry cluster than the roughly 650-donor mean. Linkage disequilibrium might explain the correlated functional status among segregating V segments, but an unknown experimental factor could not be ruled out. A cluster of highly shared sequence variants was judged likely to represent a technical artifact of the sequencing pipeline. In a later analysis, about 17,000 TCR beta sequences were associated with specific HLA alleles at a false discovery rate of 0.05. A total of some 180 TCR beta chains were listed by the study as associated with cytomegalovirus. According to a later analysis, TCR association rates differed among HLA loci, with DRB1 alleles showing the most associated TCRs and HLA-C alleles showing the fewest. An earlier analysis of 450 to 750 of the donors showed that most TCR beta V segments appeared in productive rearrangements either about 87% or about 30% of the time, which broadly matched IMGT annotations.

In total, about 650 healthy bone marrow donors made up the cohort. Cohort members were all nominally healthy when sampled, although unrecorded immune exposures were likely present. The donor tested CMV seronegative, placing the donor among the 350 or so seronegative members of the cohort. Every donor gave a peripheral blood sample, and the peripheral blood mononuclear cells from that sample were used for TCR beta sequencing. The Qiagen DNeasy Blood Extraction Kit was used to extract genomic DNA from the blood cell samples. To prepare the library, the immunoSEQ multiplex PCR assay was applied. The multiplex PCR relied on a mix of 60 forward primers for TCR Vbeta segments and 13 reverse primers for TCR Jbeta segments. Amplification of the CDR3 region of rearranged TCR beta genes was performed with a multiplex PCR assay on genomic DNA. The amplified TCR beta libraries were sequenced on the Illumina HiSeq System as 87-base-pair reads. From the authors' description of their analysis: In a later analysis, some 80 million unique TCR beta chains were counted across the approximately 640 repertoires, and roughly 9.9 million of these chains were shared by at least two donors. Raw reads were error-corrected and collapsed into unique sequences by a nearest-neighbor algorithm in which closely related sequences were merged to remove PCR and sequencing errors. CDR3 sequences were aligned to IMGT reference sequences to assign V, D and J gene segments. For a sequence to be retained, at least a six-nucleotide match to both a V gene segment and a J gene segment was required. Rearrangements were classified as productive when the CDR3 lacked stop codons and remained in frame with V and J, and all other rearrangements were classified as non-productive. CDR3 was defined according to IMGT convention as the region running from the second conserved V-encoded cysteine to the conserved J-encoded phenylalanine. The earlier analysis of approximately 500 of the donors excluded sequences that lacked an unambiguous match to a single V gene segment. An earlier analysis of almost 600 of the donors classified V segments as functional when productive rearrangements were above 56.7% and as segregating when the standard deviation between donors was above 5%. To diagnose cytomegalovirus status from the catalog of TCR beta chain sequences, a statistical classification framework was built. In a later analysis, V and J genes were assigned by comparing TCR nucleotide sequences against IMGT/GENE-DB human TR gene sequences. A later analysis assigned CDR3 sequences and most-parsimonious VDJ recombination scenarios with the TCRdist pipeline. In a later analysis, every TCR beta chain was defined by the combination of its CDR3 amino acid sequence and its V-gene family, and reads without a unique V-gene family were dropped. A later analysis removed several hundred highly shared, low-generation-probability nucleotide sequences to deal with suspected cross-contamination and a sequencing artifact. For each public chain, a later analysis derived a clonal expansion index from normalized ranks of inferred template counts within each repertoire. In a later analysis, generation probabilities were computed using a VDJ recombination model fitted to out-of-frame rearrangements, and the results were checked against IGoR. Hypergeometric tests were used in a later analysis to score TCR-TCR, TCR-HLA and TCR-CMV co-occurrence, with a repertoire-size bias correction applied to the TCR pairs. In a later analysis, false discovery rates were estimated by permuting HLA or CMV assignments 20 times. In a later analysis, co-occurring TCRs were grouped using DBSCAN, and TCRdist sequence similarity was added for clustering within HLA-allele-positive subsets. Co-occurrence clustering excluded repertoires with fewer than 30,000 or more than 120,000 public chains, plus five with anomalous nucleotide sharing. Imported from immuneACCESS, the table was reduced by TCRdb to in-frame sequences with V and J called. These copies leave out some clones; in studies compared against another copy, an unresolved V gene accounts for under half, and the cause of the remainder is not known. V, J and clone size were drawn from that table, and D and trimming were deduced from the DNA. The sample's clone listing holds about 160,000 clones. The ten largest clones capture 2% to 2.5% of the sample.

The sequenced material came from PBMCs. The source is a man aged 25-45 years in good health and CMV-seronegative.

The CDR3 protein: CASSGSITDTQYF. The nucleotide sequence is given as TGTGCCAGCAGCGGGAGTATAACAGATACGCAGTATTTT. This receptor chain uses TRBV9 and TRBJ2-3; no D gene is confidently identified. CDR1 SGDLS and CDR2 YYNGEE were looked up in the germline V gene. Inclusive of the bounding cysteine and phenylalanine, the CDR3 is 13 residues long. Just the 39-base CDR3 DNA is kept, in frame starting at base 1. The germline ends are 8 bases apart after V is trimmed by 3 bases and J by 3 bases.